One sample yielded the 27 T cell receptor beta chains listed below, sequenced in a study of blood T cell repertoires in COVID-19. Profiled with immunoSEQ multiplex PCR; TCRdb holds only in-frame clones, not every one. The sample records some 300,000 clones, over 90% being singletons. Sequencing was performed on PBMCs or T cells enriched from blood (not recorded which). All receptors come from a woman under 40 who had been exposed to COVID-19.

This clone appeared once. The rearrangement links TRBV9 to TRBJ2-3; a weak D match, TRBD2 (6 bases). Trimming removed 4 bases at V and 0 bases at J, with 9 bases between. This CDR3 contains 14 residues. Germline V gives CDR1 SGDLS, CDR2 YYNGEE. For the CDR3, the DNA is TGTGCCAGCAGCCGGGGGACTAGCACAGATACGCAGTATTTT. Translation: CASSRGTSTDTQYF.

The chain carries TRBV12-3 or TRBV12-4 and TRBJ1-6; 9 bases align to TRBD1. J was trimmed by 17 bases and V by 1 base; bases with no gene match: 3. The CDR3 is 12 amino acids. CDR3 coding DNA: TGTGCCAGCAGTTTAGGGGACAGGGATTTCCACTTT. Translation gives CASSLGDRDFHF.

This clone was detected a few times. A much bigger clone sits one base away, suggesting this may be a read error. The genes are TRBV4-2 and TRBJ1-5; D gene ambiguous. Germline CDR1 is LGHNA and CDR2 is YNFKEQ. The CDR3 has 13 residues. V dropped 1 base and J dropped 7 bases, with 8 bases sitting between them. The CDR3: CASSQVGGQPQHF. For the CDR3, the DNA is TGTGCCAGCAGCCAAGTCGGCGGGCAGCCCCAGCATTTT.

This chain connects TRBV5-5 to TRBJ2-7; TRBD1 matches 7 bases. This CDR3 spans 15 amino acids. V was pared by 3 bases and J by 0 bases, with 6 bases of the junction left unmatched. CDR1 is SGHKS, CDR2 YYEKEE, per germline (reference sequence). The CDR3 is CASSSRQGSSYEQYF. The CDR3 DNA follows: TGTGCCAGCAGCTCCCGACAGGGCAGCTCCTACGAGCAGTACTTC. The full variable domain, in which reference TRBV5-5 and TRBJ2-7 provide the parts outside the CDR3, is DAGVTQSPTHLIKTRGQQVTLRCSPISGHKSVSWYQQVLGQGPQFIFQYYEKEERGRGNFPDRFSARQFPNYSSELNVNALLLGDSALYLCASSSRQGSSYEQYFGPGTRLTVT.

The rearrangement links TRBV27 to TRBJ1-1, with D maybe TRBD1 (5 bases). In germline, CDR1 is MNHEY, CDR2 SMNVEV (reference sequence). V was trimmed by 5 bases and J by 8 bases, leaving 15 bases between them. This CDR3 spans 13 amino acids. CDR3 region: CASSQFGTLEAFF. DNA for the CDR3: TGTGCCAGCAGTCAATTTGGGACTCTGGAAGCTTTCTTT.

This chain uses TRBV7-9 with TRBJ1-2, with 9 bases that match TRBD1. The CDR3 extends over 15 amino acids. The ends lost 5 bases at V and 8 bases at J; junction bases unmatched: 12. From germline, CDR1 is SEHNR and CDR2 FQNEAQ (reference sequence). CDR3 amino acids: CASSQAGTGRQGYTF. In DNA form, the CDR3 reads TGTGCCAGCAGCCAGGCCGGGACAGGGAGACAAGGCTACACCTTC.

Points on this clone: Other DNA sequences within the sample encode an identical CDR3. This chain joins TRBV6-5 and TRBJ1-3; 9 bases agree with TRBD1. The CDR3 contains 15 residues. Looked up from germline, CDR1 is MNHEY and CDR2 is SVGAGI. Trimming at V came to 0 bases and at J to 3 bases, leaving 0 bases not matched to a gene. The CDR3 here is CASSYSGQGGNTIYF. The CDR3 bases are TGTGCCAGCAGTTACTCGGGACAGGGTGGAAACACCATATATTTT.

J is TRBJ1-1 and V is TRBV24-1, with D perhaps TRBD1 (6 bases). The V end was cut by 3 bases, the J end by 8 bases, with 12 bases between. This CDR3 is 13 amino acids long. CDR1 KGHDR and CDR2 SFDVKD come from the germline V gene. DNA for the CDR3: TGTGCCACCAGTGATCCGACAGGTAGAGAAGCTTTCTTT. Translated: CATSDPTGREAFF.

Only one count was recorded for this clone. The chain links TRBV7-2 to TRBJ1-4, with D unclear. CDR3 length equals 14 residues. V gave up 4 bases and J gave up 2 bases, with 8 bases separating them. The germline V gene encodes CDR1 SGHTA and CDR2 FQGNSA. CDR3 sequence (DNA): TGTGCCAGCAGCTCAACCGGGACTAATGAAAAACTGTTTTTT. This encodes CASSSTGTNEKLFF. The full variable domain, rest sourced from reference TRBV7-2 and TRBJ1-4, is GAGVSQSPSNKVTEKGKDVELRCDPISGHTALYWYRQSLGQGLEFLIYFQGNSAPDKSGLPSDRFSAERTGGSVSTLTIQRTQQEDSAVYLCASSSTGTNEKLFFGSGTQLSVL.

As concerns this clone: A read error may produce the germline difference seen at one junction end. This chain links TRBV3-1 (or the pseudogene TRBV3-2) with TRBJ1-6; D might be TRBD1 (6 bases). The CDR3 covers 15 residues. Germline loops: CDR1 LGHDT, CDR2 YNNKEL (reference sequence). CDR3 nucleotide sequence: TGTGCCAGCAGCCAAGGTACAGGGTATAAGTCACCCCTCCACTTT. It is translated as CASSQGTGYKSPLHF.

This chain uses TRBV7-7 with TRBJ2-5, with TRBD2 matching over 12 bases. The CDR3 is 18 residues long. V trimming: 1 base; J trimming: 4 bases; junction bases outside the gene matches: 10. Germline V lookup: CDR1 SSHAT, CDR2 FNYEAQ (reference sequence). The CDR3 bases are TGTGCCAGCAGCTTAGGTCGGCTAGCGGGGGGGCTGGGAGAGACCCAGTACTTC. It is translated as CASSLGRLAGGLGETQYF.

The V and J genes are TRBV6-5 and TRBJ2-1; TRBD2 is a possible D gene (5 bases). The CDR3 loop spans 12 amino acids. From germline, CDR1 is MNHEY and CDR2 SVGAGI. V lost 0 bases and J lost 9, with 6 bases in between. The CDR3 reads CASSYSRVEQFF. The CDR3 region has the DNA TGTGCCAGCAGTTACTCGCGGGTTGAGCAGTTCTTC.

The CDR3 is CASSQRADSNQPQHF. CDR3 DNA sequence: TGCGCCAGCAGCCAAAGAGCGGATAGCAATCAGCCCCAGCATTTT. J is TRBJ1-5 and V is TRBV4-1; D unresolved. This CDR3 contains 15 residues. CDR1 and CDR2 from the germline V gene are MGHRA and YSYEKL. The V end lost 2 bases, the J end lost 0 bases, and 8 bases lay between the germline ends.

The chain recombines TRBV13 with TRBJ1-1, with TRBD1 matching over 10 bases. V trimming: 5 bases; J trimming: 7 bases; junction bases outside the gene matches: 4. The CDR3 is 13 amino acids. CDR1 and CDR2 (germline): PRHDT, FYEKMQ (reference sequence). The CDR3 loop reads CASSQGTGDEAFF. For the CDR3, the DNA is TGTGCCAGCAGCCAAGGGACAGGGGATGAAGCTTTCTTT.

The CDR3 DNA reads TGTGCCTGGAGCGAGGGACAGGGGGCAGGCTACACCTTC. Its translation is CAWSEGQGAGYTF. V is TRBV30 and J is TRBJ1-2; 12 bases match TRBD1. Germline loops: CDR1 GTSNPN, CDR2 SVGIG (reference sequence). With V trimmed by 3 bases and J by 8 bases, 4 bases remained unmatched. CDR3 length equals 13 residues.

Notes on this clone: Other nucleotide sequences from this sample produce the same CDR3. The CDR3 is CASSQGGGGYGYTF. The CDR3 bases are TGTGCCAGCAGCCAGGGAGGGGGTGGCTATGGCTACACCTTC. The chain carries TRBV4-2 and TRBJ1-2, with TRBD1 as a possible D gene (6 bases). Germline values: CDR1 LGHNA, CDR2 YNFKEQ. The CDR3 is 14 residues long. V was trimmed by 3 bases and J by 4 bases, leaving 12 bases between them.

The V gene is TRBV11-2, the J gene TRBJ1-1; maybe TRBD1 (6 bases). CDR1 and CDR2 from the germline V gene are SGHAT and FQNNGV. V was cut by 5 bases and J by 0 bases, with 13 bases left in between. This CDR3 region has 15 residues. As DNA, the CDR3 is TGTGCCAGCAGCGCACGGACAGCGATGAACACTGAAGCTTTCTTT. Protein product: CASSARTAMNTEAFF.

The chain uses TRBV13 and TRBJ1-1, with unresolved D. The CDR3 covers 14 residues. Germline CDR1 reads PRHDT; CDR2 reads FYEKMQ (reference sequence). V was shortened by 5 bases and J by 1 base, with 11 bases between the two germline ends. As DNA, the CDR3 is TGTGCCAGCAGCCCCGGTCCGAAGAACACTGAAGCTTTCTTT. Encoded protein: CASSPGPKNTEAFF.

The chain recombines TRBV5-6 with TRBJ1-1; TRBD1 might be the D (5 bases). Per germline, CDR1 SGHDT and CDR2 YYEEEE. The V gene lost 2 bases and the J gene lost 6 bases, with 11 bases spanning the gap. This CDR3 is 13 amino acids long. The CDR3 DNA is TGTGCCAGCAGCTTAATTGCAGGGCCTGAAGCTTTCTTT. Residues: CASSLIAGPEAFF.

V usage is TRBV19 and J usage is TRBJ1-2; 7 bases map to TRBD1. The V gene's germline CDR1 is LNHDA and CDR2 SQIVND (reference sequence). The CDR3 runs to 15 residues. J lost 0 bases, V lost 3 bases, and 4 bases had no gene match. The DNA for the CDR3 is TGTGCCAGTAGTATCCCCGGGACAGCTAACTATGGCTACACCTTC. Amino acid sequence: CASSIPGTANYGYTF.

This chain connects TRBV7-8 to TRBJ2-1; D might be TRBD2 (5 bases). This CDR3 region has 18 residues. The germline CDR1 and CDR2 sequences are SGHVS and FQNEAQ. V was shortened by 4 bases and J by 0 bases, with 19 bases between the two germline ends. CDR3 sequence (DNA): TGTGCCAGCAGCTCCGAACGGGGATTAGCGAGCTCCTACAATGAGCAGTTCTTC. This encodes CASSSERGLASSYNEQFF.

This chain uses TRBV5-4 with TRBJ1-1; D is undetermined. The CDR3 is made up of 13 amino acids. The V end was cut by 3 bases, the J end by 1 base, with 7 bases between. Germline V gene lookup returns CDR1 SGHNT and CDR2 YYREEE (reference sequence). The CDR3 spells CASSSAGNTEAFF. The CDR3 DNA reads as TGTGCCAGCAGCTCTGCGGGGAACACTGAAGCTTTCTTT.

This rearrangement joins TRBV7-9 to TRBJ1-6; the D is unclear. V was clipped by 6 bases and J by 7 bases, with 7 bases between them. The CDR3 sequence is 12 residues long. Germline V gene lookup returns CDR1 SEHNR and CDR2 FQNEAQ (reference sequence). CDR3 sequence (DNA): TGTGCCAGCAGTACAAGAAATTCACCCCTCCACTTT. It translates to CASSTRNSPLHF.

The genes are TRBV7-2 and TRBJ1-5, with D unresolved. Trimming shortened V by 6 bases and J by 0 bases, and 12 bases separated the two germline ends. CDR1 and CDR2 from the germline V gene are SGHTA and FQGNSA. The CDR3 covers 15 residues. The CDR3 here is CASREAGVSNQPQHF. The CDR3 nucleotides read TGTGCCAGCAGAGAAGCCGGGGTTAGCAATCAGCCCCAGCATTTT.

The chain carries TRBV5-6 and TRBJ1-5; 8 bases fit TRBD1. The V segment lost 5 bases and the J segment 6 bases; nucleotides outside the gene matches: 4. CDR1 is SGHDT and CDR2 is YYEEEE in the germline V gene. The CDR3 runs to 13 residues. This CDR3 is CASSSDRAQPQHF. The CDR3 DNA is TGTGCCAGCAGTTCGGACAGGGCTCAGCCCCAGCATTTT.

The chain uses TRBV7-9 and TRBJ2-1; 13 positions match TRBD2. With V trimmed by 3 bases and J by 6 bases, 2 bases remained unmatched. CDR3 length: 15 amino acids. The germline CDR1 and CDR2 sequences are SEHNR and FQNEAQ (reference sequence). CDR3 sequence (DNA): TGTGCCAGCAGCTTGCGACTAGCGGGGGGCAATGAGCAGTTCTTC. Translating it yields CASSLRLAGGNEQFF.

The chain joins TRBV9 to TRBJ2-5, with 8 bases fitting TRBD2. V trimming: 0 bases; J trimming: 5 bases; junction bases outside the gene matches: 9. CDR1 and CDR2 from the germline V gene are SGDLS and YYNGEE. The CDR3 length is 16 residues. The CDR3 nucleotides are TGTGCCAGCAGCGTAGCTTCGGGACTAGGACCCGAGACCCAGTACTTC. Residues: CASSVASGLGPETQYF.